The next 2 T cell receptor beta chains were all read from a single sample in a study of cytomegalovirus exposure and HLA in healthy donors. Vbeta (60) and Jbeta (13) primers were used in the PCR. Produced via immunoSEQ multiplex PCR; TCRdb's table is partial and in-frame only. The table shows about 200,000 clones, with over 75% occurring only once. Sequenced sample: PBMCs. The receptors come from a woman in her twenties or thirties in good health and CMV-seronegative.

The V and J genes are TRBV30 and TRBJ1-6; D is unclear. Between the trimmed V and J ends, which lost 2 bases and 11 bases, there was a span of 13 bases. This CDR3 contains 13 residues. The V gene's germline CDR1 is GTSNPN and CDR2 SVGIG (reference sequence). The DNA for the CDR3 is TGTGCCTGGAGTTTGGCTTTTGATCCACCCCTCCACTTT. Encoded protein: CAWSLAFDPPLHF.

This clone was counted a single time. This chain links TRBV5-1 with TRBJ2-2; tentative D call: TRBD1 (5 bases). The germline gives CDR1 SGHRS, CDR2 YFSETQ. The length of the CDR3 is 15 residues. Trimming removed 2 bases at V and 4 bases at J, with 12 bases between. The CDR3 protein is CASSFRAGPTGELFF. The CDR3 region has the DNA TGCGCCAGCAGCTTTAGGGCAGGGCCCACCGGGGAGCTGTTTTTT.